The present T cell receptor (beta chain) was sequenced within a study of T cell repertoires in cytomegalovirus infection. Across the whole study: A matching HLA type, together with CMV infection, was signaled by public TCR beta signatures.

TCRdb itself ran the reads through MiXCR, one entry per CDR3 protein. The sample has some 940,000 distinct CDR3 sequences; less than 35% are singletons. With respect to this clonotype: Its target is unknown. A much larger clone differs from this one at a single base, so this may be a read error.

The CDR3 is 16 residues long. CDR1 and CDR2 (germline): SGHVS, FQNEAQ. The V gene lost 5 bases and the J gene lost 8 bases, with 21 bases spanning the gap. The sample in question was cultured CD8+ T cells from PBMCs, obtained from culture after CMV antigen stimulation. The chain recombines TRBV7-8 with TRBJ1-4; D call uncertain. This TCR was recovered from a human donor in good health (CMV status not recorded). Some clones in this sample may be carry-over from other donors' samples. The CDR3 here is CASSPKMAGRAEKLFF. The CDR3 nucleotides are TGTGCCAGCAGCCCCAAGATGGCGGGGAGGGCGGAAAAACTGTTTTTT.